Following are 30 T cell receptor beta chains from one sample sequenced in a study of blood T cell repertoires in COVID-19. The protocol was immunoSEQ multiplex PCR, while the TCRdb copy is restricted to in-frame clones and leaves out a portion. This repertoire shows 200,000 to 250,000 clones, around four fifths found once; its top ten account for approximately 5.1%. The sequencing sample was made of peripheral blood. The receptors derive from a woman between 55 and 75 years old who had recovered from COVID-19.

This rearrangement joins TRBV11-1 to TRBJ2-7; TRBD2 matches 8 bases. This CDR3 is 14 amino acids long. Germline CDR1 and CDR2: SGHAT and FQDESV (reference sequence). The V segment lost 5 bases and the J segment 0 bases; nucleotides outside the gene matches: 3. The CDR3 nucleotides read TGTGCCAGCAGCCCGGGGGGGAGCTCCTACGAGCAGTACTTC. Protein sequence: CASSPGGSSYEQYF.

The table lists this clone with a count of one. V is TRBV13 and J is TRBJ2-7; TRBD1 matches 7 bases. Per the germline V gene, CDR1 is PRHDT and CDR2 is FYEKMQ (reference sequence). The CDR3 has 16 residues. V was pared by 5 bases and J by 4 bases, with 14 bases of the junction left unmatched. This CDR3 reads CASSPAHRGTRYEQYF. In DNA, the CDR3 is TGTGCCAGCAGCCCCGCCCACAGGGGAACCCGTTACGAGCAGTACTTC.

V and J are TRBV5-6 and TRBJ1-1; TRBD1 aligns across 9 bases. CDR1 and CDR2 from the germline V gene are SGHDT and YYEEEE. This CDR3 comprises 15 residues. The trim removed 4 bases at V and 3 bases at J, leaving 7 bases unmatched. The CDR3 bases are TGTGCCAGCAGCACCCCGGGACAGGGAGACACTGAAGCTTTCTTT. Translated: CASSTPGQGDTEAFF.

This chain links TRBV7-8 with TRBJ1-5; tentative D call: TRBD1 (5 bases). This CDR3 contains 14 residues. V shed 5 bases and J shed 5 bases, with 13 bases lying between them. Germline V lookup: CDR1 SGHVS, CDR2 FQNEAQ. The CDR3 region has the DNA TGTGCCAGCAGCATCAGGGAAGGGGATCAGCCCCAGCATTTT. Protein: CASSIREGDQPQHF.

V usage is TRBV7-9 and J usage is TRBJ1-1; D unresolved. The V gene lost 3 bases and the J gene lost 4 bases, with 6 bases spanning the gap. Germline loops: CDR1 SEHNR, CDR2 FQNEAQ (reference sequence). This CDR3 is 12 amino acids long. CDR3 nucleotides: TGTGCCAGCAGCTTCATCGGCACTGAAGCTTTCTTT. Translated: CASSFIGTEAFF.

The CDR3 coding sequence is TGTGCCAGTAGTACCCAGCTGGCGGTGGATACGCAGTATTTT. Translated, it gives CASSTQLAVDTQYF. The gene calls are TRBV19 and TRBJ2-3, with D unresolved. V dropped 4 bases and J dropped 6 bases, with 14 bases sitting between them. CDR1 LNHDA and CDR2 SQIVND come from the germline V gene (reference sequence). This CDR3 spans 14 amino acids.

The V call is TRBV6-6, the J call TRBJ1-2, with 7 bases that match TRBD1. Germline assignment: CDR1 MNHNY and CDR2 SVGAGI (reference sequence). V shed 2 bases, J shed 0 bases, and the junction held 6 bases outside the gene matches. This CDR3 region has 16 residues. The CDR3 DNA is TGTGCCAGCAGTTACAAGGGGGCTACAGCTAACTATGGCTACACCTTC. Its translation: CASSYKGATANYGYTF.

In its sample, this clone was seen many times. The CDR3 reads CASRTHTGGAGYEQYF. For the CDR3, the DNA is TGTGCCAGCAGGACCCATACAGGGGGCGCTGGATACGAGCAGTACTTC. The genes are TRBV5-4 and TRBJ2-7, with 9 bases matching TRBD1. The CDR3 consists of 16 residues. The V gene's germline CDR1 is SGHNT and CDR2 YYREEE (reference sequence). V gave up 5 bases and J gave up 4 bases; unmatched junction bases: 13.

The gene calls are TRBV6-2 or TRBV6-3 and TRBJ2-5, with TRBD2 matching 12 bases. Germline V gene data show CDR1 as MNHEY and CDR2 as SVGEGT. This CDR3 has 17 amino acids. V gave up 2 bases and J gave up 7 bases; unmatched junction bases: 11. The CDR3 is CASSYPGLAGSTGTQYF. The CDR3 DNA reads TGTGCCAGCAGTTACCCGGGACTAGCGGGCTCAACGGGGACCCAGTACTTC.

V and J are TRBV6-6 and TRBJ1-5, with D tentatively TRBD1 (5 bases). Germline V CDR1 and CDR2: MNHNY, SVGAGI (reference sequence). The CDR3 is 14 residues long. The V end lost 2 bases, the J end lost 8 bases, and 13 bases lay between the germline ends. This CDR3 is CASSYRSRVEPQHF. The CDR3, as DNA: TGTGCCAGCAGTTACCGAAGCAGGGTTGAGCCCCAGCATTTT.

The chain recombines TRBV7-3 with TRBJ2-7, with 10 positions matching TRBD1. The CDR3 is made up of 15 amino acids. Germline V lookup: CDR1 SGHTA, CDR2 FQGTGA. Trimming took 5 bases from V and 2 from J; bases not matched to a gene: 6. The CDR3 DNA sequence: TGTGCCAGCAGCGTTGACAGGGGGCTTACCTACGAGCAGTACTTC. Translated, it gives CASSVDRGLTYEQYF.

CDR3 nucleotides: TGTGCCATCAGCCGACTAGCGGGGGCCTTCTCTGGGGCCAACGTCCTGACTTTC. This encodes CAISRLAGAFSGANVLTF. The gene calls are TRBV10-3 and TRBJ2-6, with 12 bases fitting TRBD2. Trimming removed 6 bases from V and 0 bases from J; junction bases left unmatched: 6. Germline V CDR1 and CDR2: ENHRY, SYGVKD. There are 18 residues in the CDR3.

The gene calls are TRBV6-5 and TRBJ2-7; a possible D gene is TRBD2 (6 bases). The V end lost 6 bases, the J end lost 0 bases, and 9 bases lay between the germline ends. The CDR3 contains 13 residues. CDR1 MNHEY and CDR2 SVGAGI come from the germline V gene. CDR3 protein: CASSRGDSYEQYF. CDR3 DNA sequence: TGTGCCAGCAGCCGCGGGGACTCCTACGAGCAGTACTTC.

J is TRBJ1-2 and V is TRBV29-1; D not certain. This CDR3 is 12 amino acids long. The germline V gene encodes CDR1 SQVTM and CDR2 ANQGSEA. Deletions cut 6 bases from V and 1 base from J, with 9 bases between. CDR3 region: CSVGEFNYGYTF. For the CDR3, the DNA is TGCAGCGTCGGGGAGTTTAACTATGGCTACACCTTC.

The rearrangement joins TRBV18 to TRBJ1-1, with 8 bases identical to TRBD1. Germline CDR1 is KGHSH and CDR2 is LQKENI. Germline trimming cut 3 bases from V and 1 base from J; bases unmatched to any gene: 7. This CDR3 has 16 residues. This CDR3 is CASSPAGQGGNTEAFF. CDR3 DNA sequence: TGTGCCAGCTCACCGGCTGGACAGGGCGGGAACACTGAAGCTTTCTTT. Variable domain in full (rest from reference TRBV18 and TRBJ1-1): NAGVMQNPRHLVRRRGQEARLRCSPMKGHSHVYWYRQLPEEGLKFMVYLQKENIIDESGMPKERFSAEFPKEGPSILRIQQVVRGDSAAYFCASSPAGQGGNTEAFFGQGTRLTVV.

The chain joins TRBV5-5 to TRBJ2-2; a possible D gene is TRBD2 (7 bases). The length of the CDR3 is 15 residues. V lost 5 bases and J 6 bases, leaving 17 bases between the germline ends. Germline V gives CDR1 SGHKS, CDR2 YYEKEE (reference sequence). This chain's CDR3 is CASSLGASGSGELFF. The CDR3 nucleotides read TGTGCCAGCAGTCTGGGGGCTAGCGGATCCGGGGAGCTGTTTTTT.

The J gene is TRBJ1-2, the V gene TRBV7-3; possibly TRBD1 for D (5 bases). Germline lookup yields CDR1 SGHTA and CDR2 FQGTGA. Trimming cost V 2 bases and J 6 bases, with 16 bases left between them. The CDR3 extends over 15 amino acids. For the CDR3, the DNA is TGTGCCAGCAGCTTATATGGCAGGGAAATGGATGGCTACACCTTC. It yields the protein CASSLYGREMDGYTF.

This clone showed up many times. CDR3 amino acids: CASSGTGVAKNIQYF. CDR3 nucleotide sequence: TGTGCCAGCAGTGGGACAGGGGTAGCCAAAAACATTCAGTACTTC. The rearrangement links TRBV2 to TRBJ2-4; TRBD1 matches 9 bases. Germline V lookup: CDR1 SNHLY, CDR2 FYNNEI. This CDR3 is 15 amino acids long. V lost 4 bases, J lost 0 bases, and 1 base stayed unmatched. The full variable domain, rest sourced from reference TRBV2 and TRBJ2-4, is EPEVTQTPSHQVTQMGQEVILRCVPISNHLYFYWYRQILGQKVEFLVSFYNNEISEKSEIFDDQFSVERPDGSNFTLKIRSTKLEDSAMYFCASSGTGVAKNIQYFGAGTRLSVL.

V usage is TRBV2 and J usage is TRBJ2-5, with 7 bases aligning to TRBD2. With 9 bases clipped from V and 1 base from J, the junction kept 5 bases outside the gene matches. CDR1 is SNHLY and CDR2 is FYNNEI in the germline V gene. The CDR3 has 13 amino acids. The CDR3 loop is CASGGGSQETQYF. As DNA, the CDR3 is TGTGCCAGTGGCGGGGGTTCCCAAGAGACCCAGTACTTC. Supplemented by reference TRBV2 and TRBJ2-5, the full variable domain reads EPEVTQTPSHQVTQMGQEVILRCVPISNHLYFYWYRQILGQKVEFLVSFYNNEISEKSEIFDDQFSVERPDGSNFTLKIRSTKLEDSAMYFCASGGGSQETQYFGPGTRLLVL.

The V gene is TRBV25-1, the J gene TRBJ2-7; D unclear. Trimming left V 3 bases short and J 2 bases short, with 8 bases between. This CDR3 has 13 amino acids. The germline gives CDR1 MGHDK, CDR2 SYGVNS. The chain's CDR3 is CASSDWQAYEQYF. The DNA of the CDR3 is TGTGCCAGCAGTGATTGGCAGGCCTACGAGCAGTACTTC.

The chain recombines TRBV7-8 with TRBJ2-5, with 8 bases matching TRBD2. Germline CDR1 SGHVS, CDR2 FQNEAQ. Trimming at V came to 1 base and at J to 4 bases, leaving 8 bases not matched to a gene. The CDR3 loop spans 16 amino acids. The DNA for the CDR3 is TGTGCCAGCAGCTTAGGTGTGCGGGGGGATCGAGAGACCCAGTACTTC. It translates to CASSLGVRGDRETQYF.

The chain uses TRBV5-5 and TRBJ1-1; weak D call: TRBD1 (5 bases). CDR3 length equals 14 residues. In germline, CDR1 is SGHKS, CDR2 YYEKEE (reference sequence). V dropped 5 bases and J dropped 1 base, with 12 bases sitting between them. The CDR3 reads CASRVGHQNTEAFF. As DNA, the CDR3 is TGTGCCAGCAGGGTCGGACATCAGAACACTGAAGCTTTCTTT.

This rearrangement joins TRBV5-1 to TRBJ2-7; D perhaps matches TRBD1 (6 bases). From germline, CDR1 is SGHRS and CDR2 YFSETQ. The CDR3 is 13 amino acids. V shed 7 bases and J shed 0 bases, with 11 bases lying between them. This chain's CDR3 is CASGDINSYEQYF. CDR3 in DNA: TGCGCCAGCGGGGACATAAACTCCTACGAGCAGTACTTC.

The chain is built from TRBV7-9 and TRBJ2-2, with D tentatively TRBD1 (6 bases). V lost 5 bases to trimming and J lost 5 bases, with 12 bases between them. CDR3 length: 14 residues. Germline V gene sequence: CDR1 SEHNR, CDR2 FQNEAQ (reference sequence). The CDR3 nucleotides read TGTGCCAGCAGCCGGGACATGACTACCGGGGAGCTGTTTTTT. It codes for CASSRDMTTGELFF.

This sequence joins TRBV5-1 and TRBJ1-6; weak D call: TRBD1 (5 bases). Germline V gives CDR1 SGHRS, CDR2 YFSETQ. This CDR3 has 16 residues. Trimming cost V 0 bases and J 7 bases, with 14 bases left between them. The CDR3 reads CASSLVRGAVNSPLHF. CDR3 DNA sequence: TGCGCCAGCAGCTTGGTAAGGGGCGCCGTCAATTCACCCCTCCACTTT.

This chain links TRBV18 with TRBJ1-3; TRBD1 is a possible D gene (6 bases). Between the trimmed V and J ends, which lost 3 bases and 1 base, there was a span of 19 bases. This CDR3 spans 18 amino acids. CDR1 is KGHSH and CDR2 is LQKENI in the germline V gene. CDR3 nucleotide sequence: TGTGCCAGCTCACCTATCAACCGGGGGGGCGATTCTGGAAACACCATATATTTT. Amino acid sequence: CASSPINRGGDSGNTIYF.

This clone showed up just a few times. Other DNA sequences from this sample encode an identical CDR3 as well. This rearrangement joins TRBV12-3 or TRBV12-4 to TRBJ1-1; D remains ambiguous. The CDR3 has 13 residues. V gave up 6 bases and J gave up 1 base, with 9 bases separating them. This CDR3 reads CASSTTGNTEAFF. The CDR3 nucleotides are TGTGCCAGCAGCACAACGGGGAACACTGAAGCTTTCTTT.

The chain carries TRBV6-5 and TRBJ2-1, with D maybe TRBD2 (5 bases). Trimming stripped 5 bases from V and 4 bases from J, with 9 bases between. The CDR3 is 13 amino acids. Germline lookup yields CDR1 MNHEY and CDR2 SVGAGI. The CDR3 reads CASSTGRYNEQFF. Written as DNA, the CDR3 is TGTGCCAGCAGTACTGGGAGATACAATGAGCAGTTCTTC.

This chain links TRBV18 with TRBJ1-3; D is possibly TRBD1 (5 bases). Germline CDR1 and CDR2: KGHSH and LQKENI. CDR3 length: 14 amino acids. Trimming stripped 6 bases from V and 0 bases from J, with 9 bases between. The DNA of the CDR3 is TGTGCCAGCTCGGAGGGGAGCTCTGGAAACACCATATATTTT. This encodes CASSEGSSGNTIYF.

As regards this clone: The sample has other DNA sequences that encode this CDR3 too. The rearrangement joins TRBV15 to TRBJ1-2; D is possibly TRBD1 (6 bases). Germline V gene sequence: CDR1 LNHNV, CDR2 YYDKDF (reference sequence). The V and J ends lost 1 base and 4 bases respectively, with 10 bases between them. The CDR3 has 14 amino acids. DNA of the CDR3: TGTGCCACCAGCAGAGTACAGGGAAGCTATGGCTACACCTTC. Encoded protein: CATSRVQGSYGYTF.